This T cell receptor (beta chain) comes out of a study of response to subunit inactivated influenza vaccine. Study-wide points: After each seasonal influenza vaccination, few new T cells are recruited, the authors suggested.

From the RT-PCR reads, TCRdb called clonotypes with MiXCR, one entry per CDR3 protein. Found here are about 650,000 distinct CDR3 sequences, 12% to 15% of them singletons; the top ten hold 7.5% to 8%. Comment on this clonotype: Its matching antigen is unknown.

The source material was PBMCs from blood, sampled 14 to 15 days before vaccination. This clonotype was sampled from a man between 50 and 59 years old who received an inactivated influenza vaccine.

For the CDR3, the DNA is TGCAGCGTTGAACGACTAGCGGGAGTAGAGGGTGAGCAGTTCTTC. Translation gives CSVERLAGVEGEQFF. The chain joins TRBV29-1 to TRBJ2-1; 12 bases agree with TRBD2. In germline, CDR1 is SQVTM, CDR2 ANQGSEA. This CDR3 region has 15 residues. With V trimmed by 2 bases and J by 9 bases, 8 bases remained unmatched.